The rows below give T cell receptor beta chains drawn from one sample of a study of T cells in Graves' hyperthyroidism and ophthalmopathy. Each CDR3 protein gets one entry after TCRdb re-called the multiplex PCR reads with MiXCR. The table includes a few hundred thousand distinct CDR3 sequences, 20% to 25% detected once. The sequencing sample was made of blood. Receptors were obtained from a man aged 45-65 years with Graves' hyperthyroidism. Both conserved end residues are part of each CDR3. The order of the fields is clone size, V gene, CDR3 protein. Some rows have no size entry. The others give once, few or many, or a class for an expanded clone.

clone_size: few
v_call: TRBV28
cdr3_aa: CASRRIPGQGLQSYEKLFF

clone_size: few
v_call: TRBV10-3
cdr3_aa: CAAGLNSEQFF

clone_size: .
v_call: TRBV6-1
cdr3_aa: CASSEAGAGANVLTF

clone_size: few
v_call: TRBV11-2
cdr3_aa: CASSLDSTTGELFF

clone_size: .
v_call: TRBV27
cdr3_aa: CASSFGGPTYEQYF

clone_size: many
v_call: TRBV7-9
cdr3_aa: CASSLQGAKNIQYF

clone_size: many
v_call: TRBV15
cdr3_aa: CATSRERGGYEQYF

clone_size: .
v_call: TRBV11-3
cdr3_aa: CASSTSWVAGGKQETQYF

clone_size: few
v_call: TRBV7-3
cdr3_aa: CASREGVGTEAFF

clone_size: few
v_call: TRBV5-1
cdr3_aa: CASANPGLELGELFF

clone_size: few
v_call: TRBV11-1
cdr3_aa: CASSPTMGGSAYEQYF

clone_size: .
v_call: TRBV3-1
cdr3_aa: CASSQAGLNQPQHF

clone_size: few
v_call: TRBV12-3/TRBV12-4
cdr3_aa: CASSFRTSGRGGTDTQYF

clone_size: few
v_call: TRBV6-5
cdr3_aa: CASSYSEQGSRGYTF

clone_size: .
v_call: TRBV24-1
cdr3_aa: CATSADRTGSRETQYF

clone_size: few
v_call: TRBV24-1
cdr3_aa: CATSDWTGPTGELFF

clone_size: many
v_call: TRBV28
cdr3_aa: CASSFEKGGTFEDEQFF

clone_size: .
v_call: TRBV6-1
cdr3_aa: CASGWGSGNSPLHF

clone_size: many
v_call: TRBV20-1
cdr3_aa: CSARGLAGVGEQFF

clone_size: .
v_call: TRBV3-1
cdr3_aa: CASSQVNRRDRPYEQYF

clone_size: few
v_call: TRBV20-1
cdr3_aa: CSARAGGRRNTGELFF

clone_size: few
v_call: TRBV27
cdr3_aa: CASSSLVGGAEKLFF

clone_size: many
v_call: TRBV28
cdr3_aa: CASSWGGTGTGGEQYF

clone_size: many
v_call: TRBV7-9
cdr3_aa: CASSLTASEQFF

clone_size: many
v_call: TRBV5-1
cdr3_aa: CASSGGTTPSYNEQFF

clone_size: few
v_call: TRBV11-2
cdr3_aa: CASSLDRLGQRGTEAFF

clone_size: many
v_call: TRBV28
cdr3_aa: CASSLVSGTGGSEAFF

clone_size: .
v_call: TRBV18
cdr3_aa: CASSTGGGQFF

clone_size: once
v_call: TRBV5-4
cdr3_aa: CASSLPGEWGYTF

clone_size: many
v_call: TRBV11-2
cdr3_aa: CASSLVPTAYGYTF

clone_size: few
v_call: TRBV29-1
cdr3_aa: CSVESLLSTDTQYF

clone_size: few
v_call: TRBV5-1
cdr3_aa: CASSNSGRYNEQFF

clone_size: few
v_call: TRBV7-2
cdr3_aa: CASSLVPGGSSNTGELFF

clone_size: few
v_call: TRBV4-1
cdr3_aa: CASRLGPGGSYEQYF

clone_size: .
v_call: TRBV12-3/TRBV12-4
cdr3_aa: CASSLAGRDRATQYF

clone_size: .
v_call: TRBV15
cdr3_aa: CATKHNRAGTDTQYF

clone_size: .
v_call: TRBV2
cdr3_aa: CASSDRAGYTF

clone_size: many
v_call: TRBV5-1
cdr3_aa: CASSLDQSTDTQYF

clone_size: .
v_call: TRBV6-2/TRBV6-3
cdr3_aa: CASSPVPPGLAGSDTQYF

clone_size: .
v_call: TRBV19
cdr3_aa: CASSIRGLSRWDTQYF

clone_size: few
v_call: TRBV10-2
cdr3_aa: CASSGSGGWGTEAFF

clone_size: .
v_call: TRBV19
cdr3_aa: CASSCEAGGYNEQFF

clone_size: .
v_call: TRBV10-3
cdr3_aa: CAISEGWGETQYF

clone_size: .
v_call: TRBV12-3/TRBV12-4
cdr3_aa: CASSFSWGLFGYTF

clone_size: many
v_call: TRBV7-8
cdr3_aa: CASRQMGGISNQPQHF

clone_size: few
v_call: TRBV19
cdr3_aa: CASTESTGAYTEAFF

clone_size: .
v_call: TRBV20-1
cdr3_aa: CSATPFDRGGRREQYF

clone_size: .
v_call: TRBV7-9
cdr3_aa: CASSTWDLTGELFF

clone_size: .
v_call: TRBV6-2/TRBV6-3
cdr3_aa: CASSNPGTVVESGYTF

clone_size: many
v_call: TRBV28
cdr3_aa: CASSPLWTGAHNEQFF

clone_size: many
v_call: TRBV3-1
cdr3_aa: CASSQLVGSNEQFF

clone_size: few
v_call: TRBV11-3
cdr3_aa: CASSLAGRVETQYF

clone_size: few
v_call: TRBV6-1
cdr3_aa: CASSDRGTTYEQYF

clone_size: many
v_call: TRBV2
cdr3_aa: CASSDRGVEQYF